The 11 T cell receptor beta chains below come from one sample, sequenced in a study of blood T cell repertoires in COVID-19. TCRdb's table, derived via immunoSEQ multiplex PCR, lists solely in-frame clones and lacks some. The repertoire holds about 160,000 clones, with 87% as singletons. The sequencing input was PBMCs or T cells enriched from blood (not recorded which). The receptors come from a woman between 50 and 59 years old who had recovered from COVID-19.

The rearrangement uses TRBV6-5 and TRBJ1-2, with no clear D. The CDR3 is 14 amino acids. The V end was cut by 0 bases, the J end by 5 bases, with 10 bases between. The germline gives CDR1 MNHEY, CDR2 SVGAGI. The CDR3 region has the DNA TGTGCCAGCAGTTACTCGAAAAGTCGGTATGGCTACACCTTC. As protein: CASSYSKSRYGYTF.

This clone was seen a handful of times. V and J are TRBV5-1 and TRBJ1-4, with TRBD1 matching 9 bases. From germline, CDR1 is SGHRS and CDR2 YFSETQ. V dropped 5 bases and J dropped 8; count of bases not matched to a gene: 10. The CDR3 covers 15 residues. The CDR3 DNA is TGCGCCAGCAGTACGTCCGGGACAGGGCACGAAAAACTGTTTTTT. It translates to CASSTSGTGHEKLFF.

The chain joins TRBV24-1 to TRBJ2-2, with 9 bases fitting TRBD1. The germline V gene encodes CDR1 KGHDR and CDR2 SFDVKD. V lost 0 bases to trimming and J lost 5 bases; unmatched junction nucleotides: 3. The CDR3 length is 16 residues. CDR3 amino acids: CATSDLRTGDTGELFF. As DNA, the CDR3 is TGTGCCACCAGTGATTTGAGGACAGGGGATACCGGGGAGCTGTTTTTT.

On this clone itself: Within the sample, other DNA sequences also encode this same CDR3. V and J are TRBV7-6 and TRBJ2-3; no firm D call. Germline CDR1 and CDR2: SGHVS and FNYEAQ. V was cut by 5 bases and J by 2 bases, with 5 bases left in between. The CDR3 spans 12 residues. The CDR3: CASSINTDTQYF. The CDR3 DNA is TGTGCCAGCAGCATCAACACAGATACGCAGTATTTT.

The gene calls are TRBV2 and TRBJ1-2; D gene uncertain. Germline CDR1 SNHLY, CDR2 FYNNEI. The CDR3 extends over 14 amino acids. Trimming removed 4 bases at V and 0 bases at J, with 9 bases between. CDR3: CASSGHIPNYGYTF. In DNA form, the CDR3 reads TGTGCCAGCAGTGGACATATCCCTAACTATGGCTACACCTTC.

This sequence joins TRBV7-9 and TRBJ2-3; 11 bases are a match to TRBD1. The CDR3 totals 16 residues. J was trimmed by 5 bases and V by 9 bases; bases with no gene match: 13. Germline values: CDR1 SEHNR, CDR2 FQNEAQ (reference sequence). Written as DNA, the CDR3 is TGTGCCAGTCTCCGTGGTGGGACAGGGGGTAGAGATACGCAGTATTTT. Translating gives CASLRGGTGGRDTQYF.

V is TRBV28 and J is TRBJ1-5; weak D call: TRBD1 (6 bases). The CDR3 is made up of 16 amino acids. Germline CDR1 reads MDHEN; CDR2 reads SYDVKM. Trimming cost V 6 bases and J 5 bases, with 20 bases left between them. The CDR3, as DNA: TGTGCCAGCAGCTCCAGTACGGGGGGCGCAGATCAGCCCCAGCATTTT. Translation: CASSSSTGGADQPQHF.

V gene TRBV2 combines with J gene TRBJ2-5; D uncertain. V gave up 4 bases and J gave up 5 bases, with 11 bases separating them. The CDR3 runs 13 residues. The germline CDR1 and CDR2 sequences are SNHLY and FYNNEI. In DNA form, the CDR3 reads TGTGCCAGCAGTGTGGCCCCGCGGGAGACCCAGTACTTC. Its translation is CASSVAPRETQYF. Full variable domain (outside the CDR3, taken from reference TRBV2 and TRBJ2-5): EPEVTQTPSHQVTQMGQEVILRCVPISNHLYFYWYRQILGQKVEFLVSFYNNEISEKSEIFDDQFSVERPDGSNFTLKIRSTKLEDSAMYFCASSVAPRETQYFGPGTRLLVL.

In its sample, this clone was seen a few times. V usage is TRBV28 and J usage is TRBJ1-5; the D gene is possibly TRBD1 (6 bases). The CDR3 is 15 residues long. Trimming pared 6 bases from V and 5 bases from J, leaving 17 bases between. Germline V gene data show CDR1 as MDHEN and CDR2 as SYDVKM. CDR3 region: CASRRGQISHQPQHF. CDR3 coding DNA: TGTGCCAGCAGACGAGGACAGATATCACATCAGCCCCAGCATTTT.

The rearrangement links TRBV7-2 to TRBJ1-2, with TRBD1 identical over 8 bases. CDR1 and CDR2 (germline): SGHTA, FQGNSA. V trimming: 6 bases; J trimming: 0 bases; junction bases outside the gene matches: 6. The CDR3 is 15 residues long. CDR3 bases: TGTGCCAGCAGACGACAGGGGCGTTCTAACTATGGCTACACCTTC. Encoded protein: CASRRQGRSNYGYTF. The full variable domain, rest sourced from reference TRBV7-2 and TRBJ1-2, is GAGVSQSPSNKVTEKGKDVELRCDPISGHTALYWYRQSLGQGLEFLIYFQGNSAPDKSGLPSDRFSAERTGGSVSTLTIQRTQQEDSAVYLCASRRQGRSNYGYTFGSGTRLTVV.

This clone was seen a few times. The rearrangement uses TRBV2 and TRBJ1-2; tentatively, D is TRBD1 (6 bases). Germline V lookup: CDR1 SNHLY, CDR2 FYNNEI. There are 14 residues in the CDR3. V was shortened by 5 bases and J by 5 bases, with 15 bases between the two germline ends. CDR3 coding DNA: TGTGCCAGCAGTCCGGACAGCCAGATATATGGCTACACCTTC. Translating gives CASSPDSQIYGYTF. Supplemented by reference TRBV2 and TRBJ1-2, the full variable domain reads EPEVTQTPSHQVTQMGQEVILRCVPISNHLYFYWYRQILGQKVEFLVSFYNNEISEKSEIFDDQFSVERPDGSNFTLKIRSTKLEDSAMYFCASSPDSQIYGYTFGSGTRLTVV.